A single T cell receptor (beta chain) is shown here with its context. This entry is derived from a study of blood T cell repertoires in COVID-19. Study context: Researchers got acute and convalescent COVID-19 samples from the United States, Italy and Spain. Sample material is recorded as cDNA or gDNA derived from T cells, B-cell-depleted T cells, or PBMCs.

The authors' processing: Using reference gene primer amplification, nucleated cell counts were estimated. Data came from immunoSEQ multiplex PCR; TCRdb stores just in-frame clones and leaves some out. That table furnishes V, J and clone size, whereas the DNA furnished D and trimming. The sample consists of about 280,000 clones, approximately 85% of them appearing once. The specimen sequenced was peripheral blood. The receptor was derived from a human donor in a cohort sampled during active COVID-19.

CDR3 nucleotides: TGCAGCGTTGAGGTGCCAGGGGCGACCCAGTACTTC. Its translation is CSVEVPGATQYF. The rearrangement joins TRBV29-1 to TRBJ2-5; perhaps TRBD1 as D (6 bases). Deletions cut 3 bases from V and 7 bases from J, with 12 bases between. Germline CDR1 is SQVTM and CDR2 is ANQGSEA. This CDR3 has 12 residues.